Listed below are T cell receptor beta chains from one sample, sequenced in a study of identical twins. TCRdb reprocessed the 5' RACE reads via MiXCR and lists one record per CDR3 protein. The table has 200,000 to 250,000 distinct CDR3 sequences, over 9.5% seen once. Specimen: memory T cells sorted from blood. These receptors came from a man aged 45-65 years in good health. CDR3s include the opening cysteine and the closing phenylalanine or tryptophan. A D gene is named only where the DNA matches it firmly. Size is stated for part of the rows, as once, few or many counts, or as a class when the clone is expanded.

CDR3nt: TGCGCCAGCAGCTCCCGGGGACTAGCGGGATTGTACAATGAGCAGTTCTTC
CDR3aa: CASSSRGLAGLYNEQFF
j_gene: TRBJ2-1
abundance: .
v_gene: TRBV5-1
d_gene: TRBD2

CDR3nt: TGTGCCAGCAACCTCTGGGGGGGTTCCGAGACCCAGTACTTC
CDR3aa: CASNLWGGSETQYF
j_gene: TRBJ2-5
abundance: many
v_gene: TRBV2
d_gene: TRBD2

CDR3nt: TGCGCCAGCAGCTCTCTAGCGGGAGAGGTCAATGAGCAGTTCTTC
CDR3aa: CASSSLAGEVNEQFF
j_gene: TRBJ2-1
abundance: .
v_gene: TRBV5-1
d_gene: TRBD2

CDR3nt: TGTGCCAGCAGTTACTCTCGGGGGGACAATCAGCCCCAGCATTTT
CDR3aa: CASSYSRGDNQPQHF
j_gene: TRBJ1-5
abundance: many
v_gene: TRBV6-5
d_gene: .

CDR3nt: TGTGCCAGCAGTTACTCGATTGAATGGGCGGGGGCTAAAAACATTCAGTACTTC
CDR3aa: CASSYSIEWAGAKNIQYF
j_gene: TRBJ2-4
abundance: many
v_gene: TRBV6-5
d_gene: .

CDR3nt: TGTGCCAGCAGCTTTGGGACTAGCGGGAGGTCGAATGAGCAGTTCTTC
CDR3aa: CASSFGTSGRSNEQFF
j_gene: TRBJ2-1
abundance: few
v_gene: TRBV7-2
d_gene: TRBD2

CDR3nt: TGTGCCAGCAGTTCCGGGGGTCGGGGGACCCAGTACTTC
CDR3aa: CASSSGGRGTQYF
j_gene: TRBJ2-5
abundance: many
v_gene: TRBV27
d_gene: .

CDR3nt: TGTGCCAGCAGTAAATACTCCGGGACCTTCACTGAAGCTTTCTTT
CDR3aa: CASSKYSGTFTEAFF
j_gene: TRBJ1-1
abundance: many
v_gene: TRBV6-2/TRBV6-3
d_gene: .

CDR3nt: TGTGCCAGCAGCCAGTCTCCAGGGGCCTTGAACACTGAAGCTTTCTTT
CDR3aa: CASSQSPGALNTEAFF
j_gene: TRBJ1-1
abundance: many
v_gene: TRBV4-2
d_gene: .

CDR3nt: TGTGCCAGCAGCCCAGGGTTCACAGATACGCAGTATTTT
CDR3aa: CASSPGFTDTQYF
j_gene: TRBJ2-3
abundance: few
v_gene: TRBV7-2
d_gene: .

CDR3nt: TGTGCCAGCAGCTTGGCCCGGGGAGGAAATAATTCACCCCTCCACTTT
CDR3aa: CASSLARGGNNSPLHF
j_gene: TRBJ1-6
abundance: many
v_gene: TRBV5-5
d_gene: .

CDR3nt: TGTGCCAGCAGCTTAGATCGGGGCAAGCTAAACACCATATATTTT
CDR3aa: CASSLDRGKLNTIYF
j_gene: TRBJ1-3
abundance: few
v_gene: TRBV11-2
d_gene: .

CDR3nt: TGTGCCAGCAGTTTGCTCGCAACTAATGAAAAACTGTTTTTT
CDR3aa: CASSLLATNEKLFF
j_gene: TRBJ1-4
abundance: many
v_gene: TRBV12-3/TRBV12-4
d_gene: .

CDR3nt: TGTGCCAGCAGTCCCCTTCCGTCGGGAACCGGGGAGCTGTTTTTT
CDR3aa: CASSPLPSGTGELFF
j_gene: TRBJ2-2
abundance: few
v_gene: TRBV12-3/TRBV12-4
d_gene: .

CDR3nt: TGTGCCAGCTCACCCATAGTGACAGGGGCAAGGATGAACACTGAAGCTTTCTTT
CDR3aa: CASSPIVTGARMNTEAFF
j_gene: TRBJ1-1
abundance: few
v_gene: TRBV18
d_gene: TRBD1

CDR3nt: TGTGCCAGCAGTTTTAGGGTCATGAACACTGAAGCTTTCTTT
CDR3aa: CASSFRVMNTEAFF
j_gene: TRBJ1-1
abundance: .
v_gene: TRBV28
d_gene: .

CDR3nt: TGTGCCAGTAAGCTGAGCGGGAGTACCGACAATGAGCAGTTCTTC
CDR3aa: CASKLSGSTDNEQFF
j_gene: TRBJ2-1
abundance: few
v_gene: TRBV7-9
d_gene: TRBD2

CDR3nt: TGCAGTGCTAGAGATTTATTAGCGGGAGGACTGGAGCAGTACTTC
CDR3aa: CSARDLLAGGLEQYF
j_gene: TRBJ2-7
abundance: few
v_gene: TRBV20-1
d_gene: TRBD2

CDR3nt: TGTGCCAGCAGCCTAAAGACGGCACAAGAGACCCAGTACTTC
CDR3aa: CASSLKTAQETQYF
j_gene: TRBJ2-5
abundance: .
v_gene: TRBV6-1
d_gene: .

CDR3nt: TGTGCCAGCAGGTCTGATCAGGGAGGCGAGCAGTACTTC
CDR3aa: CASRSDQGGEQYF
j_gene: TRBJ2-7
abundance: many
v_gene: TRBV2
d_gene: .

CDR3nt: TGTGCCAGTAGTATACGACAGTTCTACGAGCAGTACTTC
CDR3aa: CASSIRQFYEQYF
j_gene: TRBJ2-7
abundance: many
v_gene: TRBV19
d_gene: .